This T cell receptor (beta chain) is from a study of T cells in localized non-small cell lung cancer. This table comes from immunoSEQ multiplex PCR, and its TCRdb copy is limited to in-frame clones, with some not included. The sample comprises just under 6,500 clones, approximately 15% of which are singletons, and under 5.5% rests with the top ten. Trimming pared 7 bases from V and 8 bases from J, leaving 14 bases between. CDR3 length: 13 residues. CDR1 and CDR2 from the germline V gene are MDHEN and SYDVKM. The material was normal lung tissue next to the tumor, obtained before any cancer treatment. The receptor's source is a male donor aged 60 or over with stage II squamous cell lung carcinoma. The V call is TRBV28, the J call TRBJ1-4; possible D gene TRBD1, 5 bases. The CDR3 coding sequence is TGTGCCAGCACCGACAGCTCGCGGGAAAAACTGTTTTTT. It yields the protein CASTDSSREKLFF.